These 27 T cell receptor beta chains were all obtained from the same sample, sequenced in a study of T cell clonality in common variable immunodeficiency (dated by TCRdb to about 2015). These receptors have no identified antigens. The library came from the immunoSEQ multiplex PCR assay. TCRdb stores this immuneACCESS table with in-frame sequences only. Part of the clones is absent; in the studies checked, under half of the shortfall reflects unresolved V genes, and no reason is known for the rest. This sample holds about 28,000 clones in total, without any singletons. 2.5% to 3.5% of the sample belongs to the ten largest clones. The research as a whole found: Fewer deletions and N-nucleotide insertions were reportedly observed in CVID TCRbeta sequences, and highly modified clones with 13 or more V deletions were reportedly absent from CVID TCRbeta sequences.

The sample was peripheral blood mononuclear cells. These receptors were obtained from a human donor with common variable immunodeficiency.

This clone came up many times. The missing CDR3 end, 3 residues past where the read stops, is filled in from the germline J gene. This chain connects TRBV5-1 to TRBJ2-5; 7 bases fit TRBD1. V shed 5 bases and J 0 bases; nucleotides not matched to a gene: 4. CDR3 size: 14 residues. Germline V gene lookup returns CDR1 SGHRS and CDR2 YFSETQ. CDR3 DNA (partial): TGCGCCAGCAGTCGGGACAGCTACCAAGAGACC. This translates into CASSRDSYQET. The full-length CDR3 reads as CASSRDSYQETQYF.

As to this clone: The read halts 3 residues ahead of the CDR3 end, with the missing end drawn from the germline J gene. V usage is TRBV18 and J usage is TRBJ1-1; a possible D gene is TRBD1 (6 bases). This CDR3 comprises 15 residues. Germline CDR1 reads KGHSH; CDR2 reads LQKENI. V was pared by 4 bases and J by 3 bases, with 15 bases between. Here the CDR3 reads CASSRLGGGYTEAFF. The CDR3 bases that were read are TGTGCCAGCTCACGCCTAGGGGGGGGGTACACTGAA.

This clone was counted only a few times. The read gets to within 3 residues of the CDR3 end, and the germline J gene fills in the rest. J is TRBJ1-5 and V is TRBV7-6, with unresolved D. The CDR3 is 13 residues long. Trimming took 4 bases from V and 4 from J, leaving 8 bases between them. The germline V gene has CDR1 SGHVS and CDR2 FNYEAQ. CDR3 protein: CASSYDGNQPQHF. CDR3 DNA, as far as it was read: TGTGCCAGCAGCTACGACGGGAATCAGCCC.

In this sample, this clone is medium-sized. The read ends 3 residues shy of where the CDR3 ends; the end is completed using the germline J gene. The chain joins TRBV20-1 to TRBJ2-3; 9 nucleotides agree with TRBD2. The germline V gene has CDR1 DFQATT and CDR2 SNEGSKA (reference sequence). Trimming cost V 0 bases and J 4 bases; bases outside gene matches: 5. This CDR3 comprises 15 residues. The CDR3 bases that were read are TGCAGTGCTAGAGATCGGCGGGGGGGACCAGATACG. Its translation is CSARDRRGGPDT. The full-length CDR3 reads as CSARDRRGGPDTQYF.

The table lists this clone with many counts. The CDR3 goes on 3 residues after the read ends, and that part is filled in from the germline J gene. The chain is built from TRBV20-1 and TRBJ1-2; 9 nucleotides match TRBD1. The CDR3 is 16 residues long. Germline V CDR1 and CDR2: DFQATT, SNEGSKA (reference sequence). The part of the CDR3 DNA that was read is TGCAGTGCTAGACGGGTTACTGGGACAGGGTATCGGGGC. It codes for CSARRVTGTGYRG. The whole CDR3 reads CSARRVTGTGYRGYTF.

This clone was picked up a small number of times. Read sequence stops 3 residues before the CDR3 end, and the germline J gene provides the missing end. The V gene is TRBV19, the J gene TRBJ2-7, with no clear D. Germline V CDR1 and CDR2: LNHDA, SQIVND (reference sequence). V was trimmed by 5 bases and J by 2 bases, leaving 19 bases between them. The CDR3 sequence is 16 residues long. The CDR3 spells CASSPRLGAPTYEQYF. CDR3 DNA, as far as it was read: TGTGCCAGTAGTCCCCGGCTAGGCGCACCTACCTACGAG.

A note on this clone: The read comes to an end 3 residues before the CDR3 does, leaving the germline J gene to fill in the end. The V gene is TRBV30, the J gene TRBJ2-5; a possible D gene is TRBD1 (5 bases). CDR1 is GTSNPN, CDR2 SVGIG, per germline (reference sequence). Trimming stripped 2 bases from V and 2 bases from J, with 12 bases between. This CDR3 has 14 residues. The CDR3 bases that were read are TGTGCCTGGAGTAATCTGGGGCTGCAAGAGACC. Translated, it gives CAWSNLGLQET. The complete CDR3 reads CAWSNLGLQETQYF.

This clone has at least ten counts. The CDR3 spells CASSISGLWSTGELFF. The sequenced CDR3 bases are TGTGCCAGTAGTATCTCGGGACTCTGGAGCACCGGGGAG. V is TRBV19 and J is TRBJ2-2; TRBD2 is a possible D gene (6 bases). The CDR3 end lies 3 residues beyond the end of the read and is filled in from the germline J gene. The germline CDR1 and CDR2 sequences are LNHDA and SQIVND (reference sequence). This CDR3 spans 16 amino acids. V was pared by 3 bases and J by 4 bases, with 15 bases between.

This clone has a handful of counts. The CDR3 is cut off 3 residues early in the read; its end comes from the germline J gene. The chain combines TRBV19 with TRBJ2-5; D gene unclear. The germline V gene encodes CDR1 LNHDA and CDR2 SQIVND (reference sequence). Trimming removed 2 bases at V and 5 bases at J, with 9 bases between. CDR3 size: 13 residues. Here the CDR3 reads CASSISSRETQYF. The CDR3 bases that were read are TGTGCCAGTAGTATAAGCTCCCGGGAGACC.

This clone occurred a few times. With the read ending 3 residues before the CDR3 end, the germline J gene is used to fill in that end. The V gene is TRBV2, the J gene TRBJ2-5, with 14 bases that match TRBD2. CDR1 is SNHLY and CDR2 is FYNNEI in the germline V gene. The CDR3 has 16 amino acids. Trimming took 7 bases from V and 4 from J; bases not matched to a gene: 8. The DNA read from the CDR3 is TGTGCCAGCATGCCCCGACTAGCGGGGGGGAGAGAGACC. Encoded protein: CASMPRLAGGRET. The entire CDR3 is CASMPRLAGGRETQYF. The full variable domain, with the rest looked up from reference TRBV2 and TRBJ2-5, is EPEVTQTPSHQVTQMGQEVILRCVPISNHLYFYWYRQILGQKVEFLVSFYNNEISEKSEIFDDQFSVERPDGSNFTLKIRSTKLEDSAMYFCASMPRLAGGRETQYFGPGTRLLVL.

In its sample, this clone was seen a few times. Coverage ceases 3 residues before the CDR3 finishes, and the germline J gene fills in the end. The J gene is TRBJ2-5, the V gene TRBV2; 9 bases agree with TRBD2. CDR1 and CDR2 from the germline V gene are SNHLY and FYNNEI. The CDR3 sequence is 17 residues long. The V segment lost 2 bases and the J segment 4 bases; nucleotides outside the gene matches: 11. The CDR3 DNA, read in part, is TGTGCCAGCAGTGAAATTTTAGCGGGGGACCCGGGAGAGACC. Its protein product is CASSEILAGDPGET. The CDR3 in its entirety is CASSEILAGDPGETQYF. Full variable domain (rest looked up from reference TRBV2 and TRBJ2-5): EPEVTQTPSHQVTQMGQEVILRCVPISNHLYFYWYRQILGQKVEFLVSFYNNEISEKSEIFDDQFSVERPDGSNFTLKIRSTKLEDSAMYFCASSEILAGDPGETQYFGPGTRLLVL.

A word on this clone: The sequenced fragment ends 3 residues before the CDR3 boundary, so the rest is inferred from the germline J gene. This chain connects TRBV5-1 to TRBJ2-7; weak D call: TRBD1 (6 bases). The germline CDR1 and CDR2 sequences are SGHRS and YFSETQ. Trimming removed 2 bases at V and 5 bases at J, with 17 bases between. The CDR3 extends over 15 amino acids. CDR3 DNA, as far as it was read: TGCGCCAGCAGCTTCGGCGCCAGGGGAAACGACGAG. This encodes CASSFGARGNDE. The whole CDR3 sequence reads CASSFGARGNDEQYF.

This clone was seen many times. The read terminates 3 residues before the CDR3 end, so the remaining end is supplied by the germline J gene. The chain carries TRBV20-1 and TRBJ1-1; the D is unclear. CDR1 and CDR2 from the germline V gene are DFQATT and SNEGSKA (reference sequence). The CDR3 extends over 14 amino acids. The V end lost 5 bases, the J end lost 2 bases, and 15 bases lay between the germline ends. The CDR3: CSALAQYPNTEAFF. Incomplete CDR3 DNA: TGCAGTGCTCTAGCACAGTACCCTAACACTGAA.

This clone was observed a few times. The read finishes 3 residues shy of the CDR3 end, and the germline J gene is used to complete it. The V call is TRBV20-1, the J call TRBJ2-7, with 10 bases fitting TRBD2. V shed 6 bases and J 3 bases; nucleotides not matched to a gene: 8. Germline assignment: CDR1 DFQATT and CDR2 SNEGSKA (reference sequence). The length of the CDR3 is 14 residues. The CDR3 loop reads CSASPASGGYEQYF. The CDR3 bases that were read are TGCAGTGCAAGCCCTGCTAGCGGGGGCTACGAG.

This clone was seen at least ten times. The read ends 3 residues early relative to the CDR3; the germline J gene fills the gap. The rearrangement joins TRBV15 to TRBJ1-1; no clear D gene. V shed 0 bases and J shed 6 bases, with 8 bases lying between them. Germline CDR1 reads LNHNV; CDR2 reads YYDKDF (reference sequence). The CDR3 is made up of 13 amino acids. CDR3 DNA (partial): TGTGCCACCAGCAGAGATGAGAGGGCTGAA. Its protein product is CATSRDERAE. The whole CDR3 region reads CATSRDERAEAFF.

This clone has more than one count but fewer than ten. The read terminates 3 residues before the CDR3 end, so the remaining end is supplied by the germline J gene. V is TRBV30 and J is TRBJ1-1; D gene uncertain. Germline V gene data show CDR1 as GTSNPN and CDR2 as SVGIG (reference sequence). With 5 bases removed from V and 3 bases from J, the gap between germline ends came to 16 bases. The CDR3 length is 14 residues. The CDR3 protein is CAWRRVQSYTEAFF. Incomplete CDR3 DNA: TGTGCCTGGCGCCGGGTCCAGTCATACACTGAA.

This clone has at least ten counts. The CDR3 extends 3 residues past the end of the read, so its final part is completed from the germline J gene. The chain employs TRBV18 and TRBJ2-2; 8 positions match TRBD1. The CDR3 length is 15 residues. CDR1 KGHSH and CDR2 LQKENI come from the germline V gene. Germline trimming cut 5 bases from V and 4 bases from J; bases unmatched to any gene: 6. Here the CDR3 reads CASSSQQGGTGELFF. The part of the CDR3 DNA that was read is TGTGCCAGCTCATCGCAACAGGGGGGCACCGGGGAG.

The table lists this clone with many counts. Sequencing ends 3 residues short of the CDR3 end; the germline J gene provides the rest. The rearrangement links TRBV7-3 to TRBJ2-2, with 8 bases aligning to TRBD1. The germline CDR1 and CDR2 sequences are SGHTA and FQGTGA. The CDR3 sequence is 16 residues long. J was trimmed by 6 bases and V by 1 base; bases with no gene match: 7. Incomplete CDR3 DNA: TGTGCCAGCAGCTTAAACCCGACAGGGGTAGCCGGGGAG. Encoded protein: CASSLNPTGVAGE. The whole CDR3 reads CASSLNPTGVAGELFF.

This clone was observed at least ten times. The read falls 3 residues short of the CDR3 end, and the missing part is taken from the germline J gene. This chain connects TRBV5-1 to TRBJ2-3, with D perhaps matching TRBD1 (5 bases). This CDR3 comprises 14 residues. V lost 0 bases and J 2 bases, leaving 7 bases between the germline ends. Germline V gene lookup returns CDR1 SGHRS and CDR2 YFSETQ. CDR3 residues: CASSLDRPTDTQYF. The DNA read from the CDR3 is TGCGCCAGCAGCTTGGACAGGCCCACAGATACG.

Ten or more counts support this clone. The read terminates 3 residues ahead of where the CDR3 ends, so the germline J gene completes it. J is TRBJ1-2 and V is TRBV5-4; the match to TRBD1 covers 10 bases. The CDR3 has 13 residues. J was trimmed by 5 bases and V by 7 bases; bases with no gene match: 5. In germline, CDR1 is SGHNT, CDR2 YYREEE (reference sequence). CDR3 bases read: TGTGCCAGCCCGACAGGGGGCAGGTATGGC. This translates into CASPTGGRYG. In full, the CDR3 is CASPTGGRYGYTF.

This clone showed up many times. At one end the junction does not follow the germline gene, possibly because of a read error. With the read ending 3 residues before the CDR3 end, the germline J gene is used to fill in that end. The chain combines TRBV29-1 with TRBJ2-7; D remains unclear. The V gene's germline CDR1 is SQVTM and CDR2 ANQGSEA. The CDR3 has 11 residues. The CDR3 region is CSVEVYYEQYF. The sequenced CDR3 bases are TGCAGCGTCGAAGTCTACTACGAG.

A note on this clone: The read terminates 3 residues ahead of where the CDR3 ends, so the germline J gene completes it. The chain combines TRBV5-1 with TRBJ2-5; 8 nucleotides line up with TRBD1. The germline V gene has CDR1 SGHRS and CDR2 YFSETQ. This CDR3 has 16 amino acids. Trimming cost V 1 base and J 1 base; bases outside gene matches: 6. The sequenced CDR3 bases are TGCGCCAGCAGCTTGCAGTACAGGGGGTTCCAAGAGACC. It is translated as CASSLQYRGFQET. The full CDR3 sequence reads CASSLQYRGFQETQYF.

In regard to this clone: Coverage ceases 3 residues before the CDR3 finishes, and the germline J gene fills in the end. The chain uses TRBV13 and TRBJ1-5; 7 bases match TRBD1. Germline lookup yields CDR1 PRHDT and CDR2 FYEKMQ (reference sequence). This CDR3 region has 14 residues. V lost 5 bases, J lost 6 bases, and 7 bases stayed unmatched. The CDR3 bases that were read are TGTGCCAGCAGCCAGGGGGTAAGTGGTCAGCCC. Translated: CASSQGVSGQP. The full CDR3 sequence reads CASSQGVSGQPQHF.

For this clone: The read terminates 3 residues before the CDR3 end, so the remaining end is supplied by the germline J gene. This sequence joins TRBV18 and TRBJ2-3; no clear D. Deletions cut 9 bases from V and 4 bases from J, with 11 bases between. Germline-derived CDR1 and CDR2 are KGHSH and LQKENI. The CDR3 totals 12 residues. This chain's CDR3 is CASGPRSDTQYF. The part of the CDR3 DNA that was read is TGTGCCAGTGGGCCCCGGTCAGATACG.

This clone was counted between two and nine times. The read terminates 3 residues ahead of where the CDR3 ends, so the germline J gene completes it. V usage is TRBV19 and J usage is TRBJ1-1; no reliable D call. The CDR3 runs to 16 residues. Trimming stripped 1 base from V and 2 bases from J, with 14 bases between. Germline CDR1 and CDR2: LNHDA and SQIVND (reference sequence). The part of the CDR3 DNA that was read is TGTGCCAGTAGTATAGCGAAAACACGTGAAAACACTGAA. The encoded protein is CASSIAKTRENTE. The whole CDR3 reads CASSIAKTRENTEAFF.

This clone has just a few counts. The read ends 3 residues early relative to the CDR3; the germline J gene fills the gap. This chain links TRBV19 with TRBJ2-2, with 7 bases identical to TRBD1. Germline CDR1 reads LNHDA; CDR2 reads SQIVND (reference sequence). V dropped 7 bases and J dropped 4; count of bases not matched to a gene: 3. The CDR3 totals 13 residues. CDR3 DNA (partial): TGTGCCAGTAACAGGGGTAGCACCGGGGAG. This codes for CASNRGSTGE. The entire CDR3 sequence reads CASNRGSTGELFF.

About this clone itself: From the germline J gene comes the end of the CDR3, since the read stops 3 residues before it. The rearrangement uses TRBV7-2 and TRBJ2-7; D unresolved. V was cut by 5 bases and J by 3 bases, with 17 bases left in between. The V gene's germline CDR1 is SGHTA and CDR2 FQGNSA. This CDR3 is 15 amino acids long. CDR3 DNA, as far as it was read: TGTGCCAGCAGCCCATCAGGTCAACTTGGCTACGAG. It yields the protein CASSPSGQLGYE. The entire CDR3 sequence reads CASSPSGQLGYEQYF. Looking up the rest from reference TRBV7-2 and TRBJ2-7 gives the full variable domain: GAGVSQSPSNKVTEKGKDVELRCDPISGHTALYWYRQSLGQGLEFLIYFQGNSAPDKSGLPSDRFSAERTGGSVSTLTIQRTQQEDSAVYLCASSPSGQLGYEQYFGPGTRLTVT.